Presented here are 17 T cell receptor beta chains from one specimen sequenced in a study of blood T cell repertoires in COVID-19. Profiled with immunoSEQ multiplex PCR; TCRdb holds only in-frame clones, not every one. The sample lists under 250,000 clones; under 90% were seen once. Sequenced material: PBMCs or T cells enriched from blood (not recorded which). Receptors originate from an older woman who had recovered from COVID-19.

The chain is built from TRBV4-3 and TRBJ1-1; no firm D call. V was pared by 0 bases and J by 4 bases, with 15 bases between. Germline values: CDR1 LGHNA, CDR2 YSLEER. This CDR3 has 16 amino acids. The CDR3 nucleotides are TGCGCCAGCAGCCAAGATCTGGCCTTACCGGGCACTGAAGCTTTCTTT. It encodes CASSQDLALPGTEAFF.

The chain links TRBV7-9 to TRBJ1-1; TRBD1 matches at 7 bases. This CDR3 is built from 14 residues. CDR1 and CDR2 (germline): SEHNR, FQNEAQ (reference sequence). The trim removed 8 bases at V and 0 bases at J, leaving 6 bases unmatched. DNA for the CDR3: TGTGCCAGCGCGGGGCAGGGGGTGAACACTGAAGCTTTCTTT. Its protein product is CASAGQGVNTEAFF.

This clone was observed a few times. The rearrangement joins TRBV12-3 or TRBV12-4 to TRBJ1-1; D may be TRBD1 (5 bases). V was trimmed by 5 bases and J by 7 bases, leaving 11 bases between them. CDR3 length: 12 amino acids. For the CDR3, the DNA is TGTGCCAGCAGTCATCCCGGGGGTGAAGCTTTCTTT. This encodes CASSHPGGEAFF.

This rearrangement joins TRBV11-2 to TRBJ1-6, with D tentatively TRBD1 (5 bases). V lost 2 bases, J lost 6 bases, and 11 bases lay in between. Germline V gene sequence: CDR1 SGHAT, CDR2 FQNNGV. The CDR3 covers 15 residues. The CDR3 DNA reads TGTGCCAGCAGCTTAACCCGACAGATTAATTCACCCCTCCACTTT. The encoded protein is CASSLTRQINSPLHF. The full variable domain, its missing parts supplied by reference TRBV11-2 and TRBJ1-6, is EAGVAQSPRYKIIEKRQSVAFWCNPISGHATLYWYQQILGQGPKLLIQFQNNGVVDDSQLPKDRFSAERLKGVDSTLKIQPAKLEDSAVYLCASSLTRQINSPLHFGNGTRLTVT.

The V and J genes are TRBV5-5 and TRBJ1-2; 8 bases agree with TRBD1. Germline V lookup: CDR1 SGHKS, CDR2 YYEKEE (reference sequence). V was clipped by 4 bases and J by 5 bases; unmatched bases: 4. This CDR3 contains 13 residues. As DNA, the CDR3 is TGTGCCAGCAGCAAGACAGGGGAGTATGGCTACACCTTC. As protein: CASSKTGEYGYTF.

The chain recombines TRBV4-1 with TRBJ2-5; the match to TRBD1 covers 9 bases. J was trimmed by 8 bases and V by 4 bases; bases with no gene match: 2. This CDR3 is built from 12 residues. CDR1 is MGHRA and CDR2 is YSYEKL in the germline V gene. The CDR3, as DNA: TGCGCCAGCAGCCGGACAGGGGAAACCCAGTACTTC. This translates into CASSRTGETQYF.

The rearrangement uses TRBV27 and TRBJ2-3; a possible D gene is TRBD2 (6 bases). The CDR3 consists of 14 residues. Trimming removed 7 bases from V and 3 bases from J, with 14 bases in between. Germline CDR1 is MNHEY and CDR2 is SMNVEV (reference sequence). CDR3 region: CASNRGGGTDTQYF. CDR3 DNA sequence: TGTGCCAGCAATAGGGGTGGGGGGACAGATACGCAGTATTTT.

This clone has more than one count but fewer than ten. The chain uses TRBV10-3 and TRBJ1-1; 9 bases align to TRBD1. Germline V gene sequence: CDR1 ENHRY, CDR2 SYGVKD. CDR3 size: 16 residues. With 0 bases clipped from V and 7 bases from J, the junction kept 9 bases outside the gene matches. DNA of the CDR3: TGTGCCATCAGTGAGTCAGGAGGGACAGGGACCCTTGAAGCTTTCTTT. It encodes CAISESGGTGTLEAFF.

The chain has TRBV19 and TRBJ1-2; D is perhaps TRBD1 (6 bases). The germline gives CDR1 LNHDA, CDR2 SQIVND (reference sequence). This CDR3 contains 15 residues. Trimming cost V 0 bases and J 6 bases, with 14 bases left between them. The CDR3 spells CASSIDPTGYDGYTF. The CDR3 coding sequence is TGTGCCAGTAGTATAGACCCAACAGGGTACGATGGCTACACCTTC.

The chain is built from TRBV27 and TRBJ1-3, with TRBD1 matching 7 bases. CDR1 is MNHEY, CDR2 SMNVEV, per germline (reference sequence). The CDR3 loop spans 16 amino acids. With 6 bases clipped from V and 0 bases from J, the junction kept 8 bases outside the gene matches. The CDR3 DNA is TGTGCCAGCAGCCGACAGGGTGGGGGCTCTGGAAACACCATATATTTT. Translating it yields CASSRQGGGSGNTIYF.

This clone was observed a few times. The rearrangement joins TRBV19 to TRBJ1-4; TRBD1 matches at 7 bases. CDR1 and CDR2 from the germline V gene are LNHDA and SQIVND (reference sequence). V was pared by 3 bases and J by 3 bases, with 13 bases of the junction left unmatched. The CDR3 runs to 18 residues. DNA of the CDR3: TGTGCCAGTAGTATCGTGAGACAGGGCGAGTGGCCTAATGAAAAACTGTTTTTT. It yields the protein CASSIVRQGEWPNEKLFF.

The rearrangement uses TRBV12-3 or TRBV12-4 and TRBJ2-5; TRBD1 is a possible D gene (6 bases). This CDR3 comprises 13 residues. Deletions cut 1 base from V and 4 bases from J, with 7 bases between. CDR3 bases: TGTGCCAGCAGTTTAGTGGGGGCAGAGACCCAGTACTTC. Translation gives CASSLVGAETQYF.

The sample holds one count of this clone. This chain joins TRBV27 and TRBJ2-7; D is unclear. CDR1 is MNHEY, CDR2 SMNVEV, per germline (reference sequence). The CDR3 is 13 residues long. Deletions cut 4 bases from V and 6 bases from J, with 13 bases between. The CDR3 sequence is CASSSSRLGEQYF. The CDR3 DNA reads as TGTGCCAGCAGTTCCTCGCGACTGGGCGAGCAGTACTTC.

The chain uses TRBV14 and TRBJ1-6, with 7 positions matching TRBD1. The CDR3 is 18 amino acids. V was pared by 4 bases and J by 1 base, with 10 bases of the junction left unmatched. Germline CDR1 and CDR2: SGHDN and FVKESK. The CDR3 nucleotides are TGTGCCAGCAGCCTCCGGGGACAGCAACGATCCTATAATTCACCCCTCCACTTT. Encoded protein: CASSLRGQQRSYNSPLHF.

This chain links TRBV6-4 with TRBJ2-2; D gene unclear. The CDR3 has 16 residues. Germline V gene lookup returns CDR1 MRHNA and CDR2 SNTAGT. With 6 bases removed from V and 0 bases from J, the gap between germline ends came to 14 bases. CDR3 in DNA: TGTGCCAGCAGCCAAGAAGCGAACACGAACACCGGGGAGCTGTTTTTT. Amino acids: CASSQEANTNTGELFF.

The rearrangement joins TRBV9 to TRBJ1-1, with TRBD1 matching 11 bases. The CDR3 consists of 15 residues. With V trimmed by 4 bases and J by 6 bases, 8 bases remained unmatched. CDR1 is SGDLS, CDR2 YYNGEE, per germline. CDR3 sequence (DNA): TGTGCCAGCAGCACGAACGGACAGGGGGCGGCTGAAGCTTTCTTT. It is translated as CASSTNGQGAAEAFF.

The chain joins TRBV28 to TRBJ2-4; possible D gene TRBD1, 6 bases. Germline V gives CDR1 MDHEN, CDR2 SYDVKM. This CDR3 is 15 amino acids long. The ends were cut back, 5 bases at V and 2 bases at J, with 13 bases in the middle. The CDR3 region has the DNA TGTGCCAGCAGTACCTCGGACAGTCCCAAAAACATTCAGTACTTC. It yields the protein CASSTSDSPKNIQYF. Full variable domain (remainder filled in from reference TRBV28 and TRBJ2-4): DVKVTQSSRYLVKRTGEKVFLECVQDMDHENMFWYRQDPGLGLRLIYFSYDVKMKEKGDIPEGYSVSREKKERFSLILESASTNQTSMYLCASSTSDSPKNIQYFGAGTRLSVL.